Listed here are 8 T cell receptor beta chains from one sample, sequenced in a study of memory CD4+ T cells and cytomegalovirus serostatus. Single viable CD3+CD4+CD8-CD45RO+ cells were sorted as the memory CD4+ T cells. TCRdb's table, derived via immunoSEQ multiplex PCR, lists solely in-frame clones and lacks some. This sample has tens of thousands of clones, with roughly three quarters found just once. Sample: memory CD4+ T cells from blood. These receptors were collected from an adult in good health and CMV-seronegative.

This clone was seen more than once but under ten times. The chain links TRBV18 to TRBJ1-1, with no clear D. Germline CDR1 is KGHSH and CDR2 is LQKENI. The CDR3 is made up of 14 amino acids. Trimming left V 6 bases short and J 4 bases short, with 15 bases between. The chain's CDR3 is CASSGPQGGTEAFF. The CDR3 bases are TGTGCCAGCTCGGGCCCTCAAGGAGGCACTGAAGCTTTCTTT.

This clone was counted between two and nine times. The chain combines TRBV7-8 with TRBJ2-1; 7 bases map to TRBD2. V lost 1 base to trimming and J lost 2 bases; unmatched junction nucleotides: 2. Germline CDR1 SGHVS, CDR2 FQNEAQ. This CDR3 has 15 amino acids. DNA for the CDR3: TGTGCCAGCAGCTTAGGCGGGAGTACCTACAATGAGCAGTTCTTC. This gives the protein CASSLGGSTYNEQFF. Based on the CDR3 plus reference TRBV7-8 and TRBJ2-1, the full variable domain is GAGVSQSPRYKVAKRGQDVALRCDPISGHVSLFWYQQALGQGPEFLTYFQNEAQLDKSGLPSDRFFAERPEGSVSTLKIQRTQQEDSAVYLCASSLGGSTYNEQFFGPGTRLTVL.

The V call is TRBV7-9, the J call TRBJ1-1; no clear D gene. CDR3 length equals 14 residues. The germline V gene encodes CDR1 SEHNR and CDR2 FQNEAQ (reference sequence). V shed 3 bases and J shed 3 bases, with 11 bases lying between them. CDR3 protein: CASSFSRRDTEAFF. The CDR3 DNA reads TGTGCCAGCAGCTTCTCCCGCCGGGACACTGAAGCTTTCTTT. The whole variable domain, filled in from reference TRBV7-9 and TRBJ1-1, reads DTGVSQNPRHKITKRGQNVTFRCDPISEHNRLYWYRQTLGQGPEFLTYFQNEAQLEKSRLLSDRFSAERPKGSFSTLEIQRTEQGDSAMYLCASSFSRRDTEAFFGQGTRLTVV.

V usage is TRBV28 and J usage is TRBJ2-7; no clear D. Germline-derived CDR1 and CDR2 are MDHEN and SYDVKM. Trimming shortened V by 2 bases and J by 2 bases, and 10 bases separated the two germline ends. CDR3 length: 14 residues. CDR3 bases: TGTGCCAGCAGTTTAGAGTTTATGGCCTACGAGCAGTACTTC. It is translated as CASSLEFMAYEQYF.

Only a few counts were recorded for this clone. V and J are TRBV7-9 and TRBJ2-2; D is unclear. Between the trimmed V and J ends, which lost 5 bases and 5 bases, there was a span of 15 bases. Germline CDR1 and CDR2: SEHNR and FQNEAQ (reference sequence). The CDR3 totals 15 residues. CDR3 nucleotide sequence: TGTGCCAGCAGCCGGTCGACGGTAGGGACCGGGGAGCTGTTTTTT. Encoded protein: CASSRSTVGTGELFF.

This chain links TRBV29-1 with TRBJ2-4; 11 bases match TRBD1. Germline lookup yields CDR1 SQVTM and CDR2 ANQGSEA. The junction had 9 bases not matched to a gene; V was cut back by 3 bases and J by 8 bases. This CDR3 is built from 15 residues. Written as DNA, the CDR3 is TGCAGCGTTGATCTCGGACAGGGGGCGTCTGACATTCAGTACTTC. This encodes CSVDLGQGASDIQYF. Full variable domain (missing parts from reference TRBV29-1 and TRBJ2-4): SAVISQKPSRDICQRGTSLTIQCQVDSQVTMMFWYRQQPGQSLTLIATANQGSEATYESGFVIDKFPISRPNLTFSTLTVSNMSPEDSSIYLCSVDLGQGASDIQYFGAGTRLSVL.

This chain connects TRBV7-9 to TRBJ1-1; D ambiguous. This CDR3 is 13 amino acids long. V gave up 2 bases and J gave up 5 bases, with 9 bases separating them. Germline values: CDR1 SEHNR, CDR2 FQNEAQ (reference sequence). The CDR3, as DNA: TGTGCCAGCAGCTTAAAAACCGGGACTGAAGCTTTCTTT. It encodes CASSLKTGTEAFF. The full variable domain, with the rest looked up from reference TRBV7-9 and TRBJ1-1, is DTGVSQNPRHKITKRGQNVTFRCDPISEHNRLYWYRQTLGQGPEFLTYFQNEAQLEKSRLLSDRFSAERPKGSFSTLEIQRTEQGDSAMYLCASSLKTGTEAFFGQGTRLTVV.

The J gene is TRBJ2-7, the V gene TRBV18; D not certain. Germline V gives CDR1 KGHSH, CDR2 LQKENI. CDR3 length: 13 residues. The V gene lost 3 bases and the J gene lost 3 bases, with 9 bases spanning the gap. Written as DNA, the CDR3 is TGTGCCAGCTCACCCTCACAGCTCTACGAGCAGTACTTC. It yields the protein CASSPSQLYEQYF.